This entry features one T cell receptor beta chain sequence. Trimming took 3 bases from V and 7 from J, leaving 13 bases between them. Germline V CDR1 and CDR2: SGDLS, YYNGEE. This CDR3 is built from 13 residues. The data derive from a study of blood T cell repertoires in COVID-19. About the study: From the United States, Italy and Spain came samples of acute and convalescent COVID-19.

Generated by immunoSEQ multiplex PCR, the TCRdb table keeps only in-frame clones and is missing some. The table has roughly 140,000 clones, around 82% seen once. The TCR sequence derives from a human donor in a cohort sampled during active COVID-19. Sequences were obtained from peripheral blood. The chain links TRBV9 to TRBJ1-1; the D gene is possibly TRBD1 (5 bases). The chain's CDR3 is CASSARGGLEAFF. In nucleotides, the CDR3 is TGTGCCAGCAGCGCCCGGGGGGGACTTGAAGCTTTCTTT.